This paragraph reports one TCR beta chain. This entry belongs to a study of blood T cell repertoires in COVID-19. Turning to the study itself: Researchers got acute and convalescent COVID-19 samples from the United States, Italy and Spain.

Ages ranged from about 18 to 100 years, with residence in 24 US areas. Participants' own reports of clinical history determined their cohort assignment. The length of the CDR3 is 13 residues. From germline, CDR1 is SQVTM and CDR2 ANQGSEA. Trimming took 7 bases from V and 4 from J, leaving 16 bases between them. Authors' processing steps: Estimates of nucleated cell counts were drawn from the amplification of reference gene primers. The data were produced by immunoSEQ multiplex PCR, yet TCRdb's version contains in-frame clones alone and is incomplete. V, J and clone size derive from that table, while D and trimming were established from the DNA sequence. The table has about 400,000 clones, roughly 90% seen once.

The V and J genes are TRBV29-1 and TRBJ1-2; weak D call: TRBD1 (6 bases). This TCR derives from a woman aged 40 to 50 with acute COVID-19. Sequenced material: PBMCs or T cells enriched from blood (not recorded which). The CDR3 reads CSDRGQPSYGYTF. CDR3 bases: TGCAGCGACCGAGGACAGCCTTCCTATGGCTACACCTTC.